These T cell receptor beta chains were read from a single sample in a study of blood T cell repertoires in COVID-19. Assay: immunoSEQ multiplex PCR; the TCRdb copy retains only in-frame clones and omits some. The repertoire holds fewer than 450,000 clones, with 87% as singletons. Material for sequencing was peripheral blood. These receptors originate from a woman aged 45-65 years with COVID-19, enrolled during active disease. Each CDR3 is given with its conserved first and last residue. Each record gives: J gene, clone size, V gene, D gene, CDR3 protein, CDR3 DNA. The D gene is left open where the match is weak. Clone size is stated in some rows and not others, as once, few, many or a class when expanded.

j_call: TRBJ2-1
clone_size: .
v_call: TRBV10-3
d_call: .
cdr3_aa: CAISESRGSYNEQFF
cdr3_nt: TGTGCCATCAGTGAGTCCCGGGGCTCCTACAATGAGCAGTTCTTC

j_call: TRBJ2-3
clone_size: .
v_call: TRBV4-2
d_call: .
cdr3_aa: CASSQGGNTDTQYF
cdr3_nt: TGTGCCAGCAGCCAAGGCGGGAACACAGATACGCAGTATTTT

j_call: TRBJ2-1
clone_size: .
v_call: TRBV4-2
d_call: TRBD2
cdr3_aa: CASSQTSGRSYNEQFF
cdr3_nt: TGTGCCAGCAGCCAAACCAGCGGGAGGTCCTACAATGAGCAGTTCTTC

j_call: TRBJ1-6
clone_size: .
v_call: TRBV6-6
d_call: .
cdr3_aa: CASSLYNSPLHF
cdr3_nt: TGTGCCAGCAGCCTCTATAATTCACCCCTCCACTTT

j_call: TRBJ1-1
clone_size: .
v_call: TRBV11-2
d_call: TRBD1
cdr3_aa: CASSWNAGQGDVAFF
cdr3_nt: TGTGCCAGCAGCTGGAATGCGGGACAGGGGGATGTGGCTTTCTTT

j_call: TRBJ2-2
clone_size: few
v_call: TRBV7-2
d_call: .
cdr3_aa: CASSYRGVTNTGELFF
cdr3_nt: TGTGCCAGCAGCTATCGCGGTGTGACGAACACCGGGGAGCTGTTTTTT

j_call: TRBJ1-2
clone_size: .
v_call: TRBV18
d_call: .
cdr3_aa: CASSPPGMTNYGYTF
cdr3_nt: TGTGCCAGCTCACCACCGGGCATGACGAACTATGGCTACACCTTC

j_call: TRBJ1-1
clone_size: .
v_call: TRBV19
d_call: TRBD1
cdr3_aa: CASSRVPGQGAGTEAFF
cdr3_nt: TGTGCCAGTAGTAGGGTCCCGGGACAGGGGGCGGGCACTGAAGCTTTCTTT

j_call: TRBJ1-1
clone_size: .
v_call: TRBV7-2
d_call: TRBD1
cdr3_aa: CASSLFAGQGGLNTEAFF
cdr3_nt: TGTGCCAGCAGCTTATTTGCCGGACAGGGTGGGTTGAACACTGAAGCTTTCTTT

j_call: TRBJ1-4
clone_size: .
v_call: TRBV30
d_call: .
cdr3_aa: CAWSVSREGEKLFF
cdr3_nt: TGTGCCTGGAGTGTAAGCAGGGAGGGGGAAAAACTGTTTTTT

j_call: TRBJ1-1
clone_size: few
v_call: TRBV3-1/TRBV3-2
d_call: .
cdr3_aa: CASSQGREAFF
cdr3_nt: TGTGCCAGCAGCCAAGGGCGGGAAGCTTTCTTT

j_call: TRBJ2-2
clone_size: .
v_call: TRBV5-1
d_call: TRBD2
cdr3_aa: CASSIVAGGDTGELFF
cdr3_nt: TGCGCCAGCAGCATAGTAGCGGGAGGGGATACCGGGGAGCTGTTTTTT

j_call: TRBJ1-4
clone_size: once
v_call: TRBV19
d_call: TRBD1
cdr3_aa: CASSSYRGQKEKLFF
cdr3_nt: TGTGCCAGTAGTTCTTACAGGGGGCAGAAAGAAAAACTGTTTTTT

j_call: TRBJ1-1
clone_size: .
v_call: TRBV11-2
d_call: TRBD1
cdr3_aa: CASSLSPGQGSFF
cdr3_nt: TGTGCCAGCAGCCTATCTCCGGGACAGGGCTCTTTCTTT

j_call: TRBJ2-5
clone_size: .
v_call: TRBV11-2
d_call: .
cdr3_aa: CASSPGSTGSIETQYF
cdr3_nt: TGTGCCAGCAGCCCGGGCAGTACAGGTTCCATTGAGACCCAGTACTTC

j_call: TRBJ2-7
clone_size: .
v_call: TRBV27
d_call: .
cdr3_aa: CASSLVGAGVYEQYF
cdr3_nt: TGTGCCAGCAGTTTGGTAGGGGCAGGAGTCTACGAGCAGTACTTC

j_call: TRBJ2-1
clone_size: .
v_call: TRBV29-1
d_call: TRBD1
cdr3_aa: CSVAGQGGYNEQFF
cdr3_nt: TGCAGCGTTGCAGGACAGGGGGGCTACAATGAGCAGTTCTTC

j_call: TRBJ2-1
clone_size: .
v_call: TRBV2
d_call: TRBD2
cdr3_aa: CASSISRGGYNEQFF
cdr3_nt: TGTGCCAGCAGTATTAGCCGGGGAGGGTACAATGAGCAGTTCTTC

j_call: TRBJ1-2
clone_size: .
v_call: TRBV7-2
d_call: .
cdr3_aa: CASSLGQWTYTF
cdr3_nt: TGTGCCAGCAGCTTAGGACAGTGGACCTACACCTTC

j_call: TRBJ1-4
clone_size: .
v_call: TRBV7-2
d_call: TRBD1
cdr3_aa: CASSQTGTGGNEKLFF
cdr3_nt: TGTGCCAGCAGCCAAACCGGGACAGGGGGCAATGAAAAACTGTTTTTT

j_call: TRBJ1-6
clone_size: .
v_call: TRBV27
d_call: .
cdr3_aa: CASSDTAYYNSPLHF
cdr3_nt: TGTGCCAGCAGCGATACAGCTTACTATAATTCACCCCTCCACTTT

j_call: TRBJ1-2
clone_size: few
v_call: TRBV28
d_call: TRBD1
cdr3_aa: CASSGATGGDYGYTF
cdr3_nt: TGTGCCAGCAGTGGGGCGACAGGGGGTGACTATGGCTACACCTTC

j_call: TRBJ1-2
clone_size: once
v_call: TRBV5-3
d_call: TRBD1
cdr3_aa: CARSRTQDRGKGYTF
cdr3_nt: TGTGCCAGAAGCCGGACTCAAGACAGGGGTAAAGGCTACACCTTC

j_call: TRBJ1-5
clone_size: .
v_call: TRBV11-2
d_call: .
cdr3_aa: CASSRTYGGNQPQHF
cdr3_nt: TGTGCCAGCAGTCGGACATATGGGGGCAATCAGCCCCAGCATTTT

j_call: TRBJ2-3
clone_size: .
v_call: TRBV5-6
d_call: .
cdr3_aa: CASSPRVPAIWVATDTQYF
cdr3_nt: TGTGCCAGCAGCCCCAGGGTACCAGCGATTTGGGTAGCAACAGATACGCAGTATTTT

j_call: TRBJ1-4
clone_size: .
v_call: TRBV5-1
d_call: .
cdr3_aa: CASSFRGSSEKLFF
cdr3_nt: TGCGCCAGCAGCTTCCGGGGGTCGAGTGAAAAACTGTTTTTT

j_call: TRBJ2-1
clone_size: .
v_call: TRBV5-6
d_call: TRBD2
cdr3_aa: CASSLIGSSGSFYEQFF
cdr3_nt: TGTGCCAGCAGCTTGATAGGGTCTAGCGGGAGTTTCTATGAGCAGTTCTTC